This TCR beta chain derives from a study of blood T cell repertoires in COVID-19. Background on the study: COVID-19 samples from acute and convalescent phases originated in the United States, Italy and Spain. The cDNA or gDNA used as material had been derived from T cells, B-cell-depleted T cells, or PBMCs.

The CDR3 runs to 15 residues. Germline V gene sequence: CDR1 LGHDT, CDR2 YNNKEL (reference sequence). Trimming removed 1 base from V and 7 bases from J; junction bases left unmatched: 4. This clone appeared once. Authors' analysis steps: By means of reference gene primer amplification, nucleated cell counts were estimated. The data were produced by immunoSEQ multiplex PCR, yet TCRdb's version contains in-frame clones alone and is incomplete. V, J and clone size were drawn from that table, and D and trimming were deduced from the DNA. This repertoire shows about 190,000 clones, less than 80% found once; its top ten account for over 10%.

The source material was peripheral blood. The chain is built from TRBV3-1 (or the pseudogene TRBV3-2) and TRBJ2-1, with 10 bases fitting TRBD1. This receptor was identified in a woman aged 45-65 years with acute or convalescent COVID-19. CDR3 sequence reads: CASSQGGQGRNEQFF. In DNA, the CDR3 is TGTGCCAGCAGCCAAGGGGGACAGGGGAGGAATGAGCAGTTCTTC.